These 24 T cell receptor beta chains were sequenced from one sample in a study of blood T cell repertoires in COVID-19. TCRdb keeps only in-frame clones here, not all; method: immunoSEQ multiplex PCR. This sample carries over 200,000 clones, about 85% of them seen once, and the ten largest clones take less than 5%. The sequenced material came from peripheral blood. The receptors were gathered from a man aged 60 to 69 who had recovered from COVID-19.

Concerning this clone itself: Mismatch with germline at one junction end may stem from a read error. J is TRBJ2-7 and V is TRBV12-5, with 14 bases matching TRBD2. Germline V gene sequence: CDR1 LGHNT, CDR2 FRNRAP. The CDR3 sequence is 14 residues long. The CDR3 DNA reads TGTGCTAGTGGTCCATCCGGGGGACTAGCGGGGGTCCAGTTC. Translating gives CASGPSGGLAGVQF.

The rearrangement joins TRBV11-3 to TRBJ1-1; D might be TRBD1 (5 bases). The length of the CDR3 is 16 residues. CDR1 is SGHNT and CDR2 is YENEEA in the germline V gene. With 3 bases removed from V and 1 base from J, the gap between germline ends came to 15 bases. CDR3 coding DNA: TGTGCCAGCAGCTTTAGGAACAGGACGGGGAACACTGAAGCTTTCTTT. As protein: CASSFRNRTGNTEAFF.

The chain couples TRBV6-5 to TRBJ2-5; TRBD1 matches 7 bases. V lost 1 base to trimming and J lost 5 bases; unmatched junction nucleotides: 10. CDR3 size: 16 residues. Germline-derived CDR1 and CDR2 are MNHEY and SVGAGI. The CDR3 spells CASSYLRGGADETQYF. CDR3 nucleotide sequence: TGTGCCAGCAGTTACTTGCGAGGGGGCGCTGACGAGACCCAGTACTTC.

J is TRBJ1-2 and V is TRBV7-2; D is undetermined. The CDR3 consists of 15 residues. V gave up 0 bases and J gave up 8 bases, with 16 bases separating them. From germline, CDR1 is SGHTA and CDR2 FQGNSA. CDR3 region: CASSLALVGGEGYTF. For the CDR3, the DNA is TGTGCCAGCAGCTTAGCGCTCGTCGGCGGGGAAGGCTACACCTTC.

CDR3 in amino acids: CATSDPDSNEQFF. Here the CDR3 DNA reads TGTGCCACCAGTGATCCGGACAGCAATGAGCAGTTCTTC. The rearrangement joins TRBV24-1 to TRBJ2-1; D is perhaps TRBD1 (6 bases). The CDR3 sequence is 13 residues long. Germline lookup yields CDR1 KGHDR and CDR2 SFDVKD. V lost 3 bases and J lost 6, with 8 bases in between.

The genes are TRBV5-1 and TRBJ2-2; no definite D call. The V gene lost 0 bases and the J gene lost 9 bases, with 6 bases spanning the gap. The CDR3 totals 12 residues. CDR1 SGHRS and CDR2 YFSETQ come from the germline V gene. CDR3 coding DNA: TGCGCCAGCAGCTTGGGTAGCCGGGAGCTGTTTTTT. Translated, it gives CASSLGSRELFF.

V is TRBV19 and J is TRBJ1-4; D might be TRBD1 (5 bases). The CDR3 runs to 17 residues. Germline CDR1 LNHDA, CDR2 SQIVND (reference sequence). Trimming shortened V by 3 bases and J by 0 bases, and 14 bases separated the two germline ends. The CDR3 protein is CASSIFLGGATNEKLFF. In DNA, the CDR3 is TGTGCCAGTAGTATTTTCTTGGGGGGAGCAACTAATGAAAAACTGTTTTTT.

This chain uses TRBV7-2 with TRBJ2-5, with TRBD2 as a possible D gene (6 bases). The CDR3 runs to 17 residues. Germline values: CDR1 SGHTA, CDR2 FQGNSA. V was shortened by 2 bases and J by 0 bases, with 16 bases between the two germline ends. The CDR3 here is CASSLLMQGGNQETQYF. The CDR3 DNA reads TGTGCCAGCAGCTTATTAATGCAGGGCGGGAACCAAGAGACCCAGTACTTC.

This rearrangement joins TRBV5-1 to TRBJ2-3; no reliable D call. V was pared by 0 bases and J by 2 bases, with 7 bases between. Germline V gene data show CDR1 as SGHRS and CDR2 as YFSETQ. CDR3 length: 14 amino acids. The CDR3 DNA sequence: TGCGCCAGCAGCTTGGCCGCTACCACAGATACGCAGTATTTT. This codes for CASSLAATTDTQYF.

V gene TRBV11-3 combines with J gene TRBJ2-5, with 9 positions matching TRBD1. V lost 5 bases, J lost 5 bases, and 3 bases stayed unmatched. Germline V CDR1 and CDR2: SGHNT, YENEEA. The CDR3 is 13 residues long. The CDR3 region is CASSRGQGETQYF. The DNA of the CDR3 is TGTGCCAGCAGCCGGGGACAGGGCGAGACCCAGTACTTC.

The DNA for the CDR3 is TGTGCCAGCAGCTTAGGGGACACAGGGGGCTACACCTTC. It codes for CASSLGDTGGYTF. The chain couples TRBV7-9 to TRBJ1-2; D is perhaps TRBD1 (6 bases). The CDR3 is 13 amino acids. Trimming stripped 1 base from V and 8 bases from J, with 11 bases between. CDR1 is SEHNR, CDR2 FQNEAQ, per germline (reference sequence).

The chain recombines TRBV28 with TRBJ2-7; no clear D. Trimming took off 2 bases at V and 0 bases at J, with 11 bases between the two ends. The CDR3 is 15 amino acids. CDR1 is MDHEN, CDR2 SYDVKM, per germline. The CDR3 spells CASSLVPVSSYEQYF. Written as DNA, the CDR3 is TGTGCCAGCAGTTTAGTTCCGGTGAGCTCCTACGAGCAGTACTTC.

The chain is built from TRBV18 and TRBJ2-1; weak D call: TRBD2 (6 bases). V gave up 4 bases and J gave up 3 bases, with 16 bases separating them. The germline V gene has CDR1 KGHSH and CDR2 LQKENI. This CDR3 is 16 amino acids long. The CDR3 bases are TGTGCCAGCTCACTCGCCTTAGGAGGGAACTACAATGAGCAGTTCTTC. Its translation is CASSLALGGNYNEQFF. The complete variable domain, with remaining parts taken from reference TRBV18 and TRBJ2-1, reads NAGVMQNPRHLVRRRGQEARLRCSPMKGHSHVYWYRQLPEEGLKFMVYLQKENIIDESGMPKERFSAEFPKEGPSILRIQQVVRGDSAAYFCASSLALGGNYNEQFFGPGTRLTVL.

CDR3 DNA sequence: TGTGCCAGCAGTGAGACAGGGACGCACTCTGGAAACACCATATATTTT. This gives the protein CASSETGTHSGNTIYF. The J gene is TRBJ1-3, the V gene TRBV25-1; 7 bases line up with TRBD1. V lost 3 bases and J lost 0; bases outside the gene matches: 5. Germline V CDR1 and CDR2: MGHDK, SYGVNS. The CDR3 loop spans 16 amino acids.

This chain connects TRBV7-2 to TRBJ1-4, with D perhaps TRBD1 (5 bases). Germline V gene lookup returns CDR1 SGHTA and CDR2 FQGNSA. Trimming removed 3 bases from V and 8 bases from J, with 10 bases in between. The CDR3 has 13 amino acids. CDR3 region: CASSFYGGEKLFF. Written as DNA, the CDR3 is TGTGCCAGCAGCTTCTACGGGGGGGAAAAACTGTTTTTT.

The chain recombines TRBV7-2 with TRBJ1-3; TRBD1 matches at 7 bases. V gave up 5 bases and J gave up 4 bases; unmatched junction bases: 2. CDR3 length equals 13 residues. Germline V lookup: CDR1 SGHTA, CDR2 FQGNSA. DNA of the CDR3: TGTGCCAGCAGCCCACAGGGGGGAAACACCATATATTTT. It yields the protein CASSPQGGNTIYF.

This chain links TRBV11-2 with TRBJ2-7; D is perhaps TRBD2 (6 bases). Germline V gives CDR1 SGHAT, CDR2 FQNNGV. V was clipped by 3 bases and J by 4 bases, with 10 bases between them. The CDR3 runs to 13 residues. Here the CDR3 DNA reads TGTGCCAGCAGCTTCGGGGGTGATTACGAGCAGTACTTC. Translating gives CASSFGGDYEQYF.

This sequence joins TRBV6-6 and TRBJ2-7; a possible D gene is TRBD2 (6 bases). The germline V and J ends were trimmed by 4 bases and 1 base, with 17 bases remaining between them. This CDR3 spans 16 amino acids. Germline V CDR1 and CDR2: MNHNY, SVGAGI (reference sequence). The CDR3 loop is CASSLGPGVRSYEQYF. CDR3 nucleotide sequence: TGTGCCAGCAGTTTGGGCCCGGGGGTTAGATCCTACGAGCAGTACTTC.

The rearrangement links TRBV6-6 to TRBJ1-1; D possibly corresponds to TRBD1 (5 bases). Germline lookup yields CDR1 MNHNY and CDR2 SVGAGI (reference sequence). The CDR3 runs 11 residues. Trimming shortened V by 6 bases and J by 7 bases, and 9 bases separated the two germline ends. In nucleotides, the CDR3 is TGTGCCAGCAGCCAGGGAGGTGAAGCTTTCTTT. Protein sequence: CASSQGGEAFF.

The chain is built from TRBV12-5 and TRBJ1-5; 11 bases align to TRBD1. Looked up from germline, CDR1 is LGHNT and CDR2 is FRNRAP. The ends lost 5 bases at V and 1 base at J; junction bases unmatched: 10. This CDR3 is 18 amino acids long. As DNA, the CDR3 is TGTGCTAGTGGTCCCGGACAGGGGGCTTTGGGGAGCAATCAGCCCCAGCATTTT. The encoded protein is CASGPGQGALGSNQPQHF.

This rearrangement joins TRBV7-8 to TRBJ1-6, with 11 positions matching TRBD1. Germline V gene lookup returns CDR1 SGHVS and CDR2 FQNEAQ. The CDR3 sequence is 18 residues long. Germline trimming cut 6 bases from V and 0 bases from J; bases unmatched to any gene: 7. The CDR3 nucleotides read TGTGCCAGCAGACGTGGACAGGGGGCGACCTCCTATAATTCACCCCTCCACTTT. It specifies CASRRGQGATSYNSPLHF. Complete variable domain (other parts from reference TRBV7-8 and TRBJ1-6): GAGVSQSPRYKVAKRGQDVALRCDPISGHVSLFWYQQALGQGPEFLTYFQNEAQLDKSGLPSDRFFAERPEGSVSTLKIQRTQQEDSAVYLCASRRGQGATSYNSPLHFGNGTRLTVT.

The V call is TRBV13, the J call TRBJ2-1; a possible D gene is TRBD2 (5 bases). The CDR3 loop spans 14 amino acids. The germline V gene encodes CDR1 PRHDT and CDR2 FYEKMQ (reference sequence). V lost 6 bases and J lost 9, with 18 bases in between. The CDR3 bases are TGTGCCAGCAGTCAAGCGCTTGTTGGAGGTGAGCAGTTCTTC. It translates to CASSQALVGGEQFF.

V and J are TRBV6-5 and TRBJ1-5; the match to TRBD1 covers 7 bases. In germline, CDR1 is MNHEY, CDR2 SVGAGI. Trimming at V came to 6 bases and at J to 0 bases, leaving 5 bases not matched to a gene. The CDR3 length is 15 residues. The CDR3 protein is CASSGQVVSNQPQHF. In DNA, the CDR3 is TGTGCCAGCAGCGGACAGGTTGTTAGCAATCAGCCCCAGCATTTT.

The chain employs TRBV7-2 and TRBJ2-7, with 7 bases matching TRBD1. Trimming took 7 bases from V and 4 from J; bases not matched to a gene: 4. The germline V gene has CDR1 SGHTA and CDR2 FQGNSA. The CDR3 is made up of 12 amino acids. In nucleotides, the CDR3 is TGTGCCAGCACCTCAGGGGGATACGAGCAGTACTTC. It encodes CASTSGGYEQYF.